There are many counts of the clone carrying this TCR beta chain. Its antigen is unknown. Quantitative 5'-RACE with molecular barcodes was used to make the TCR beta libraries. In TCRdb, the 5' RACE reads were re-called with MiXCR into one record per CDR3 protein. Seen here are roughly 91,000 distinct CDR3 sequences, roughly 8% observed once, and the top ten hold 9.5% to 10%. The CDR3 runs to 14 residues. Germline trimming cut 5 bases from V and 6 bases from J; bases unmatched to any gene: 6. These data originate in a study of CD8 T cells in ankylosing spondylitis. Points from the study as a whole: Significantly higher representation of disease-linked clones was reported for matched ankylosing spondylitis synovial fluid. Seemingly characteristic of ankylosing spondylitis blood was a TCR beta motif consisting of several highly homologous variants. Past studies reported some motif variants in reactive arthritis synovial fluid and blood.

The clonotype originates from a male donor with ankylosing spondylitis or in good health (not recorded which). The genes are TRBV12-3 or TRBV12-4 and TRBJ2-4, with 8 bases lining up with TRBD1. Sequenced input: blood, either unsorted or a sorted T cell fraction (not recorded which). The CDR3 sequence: CASSRDRLGNIQYF. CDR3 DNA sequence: TGTGCCAGCAGTAGGGACAGGCTGGGAAACATTCAGTACTTC.